Listed below are T cell receptor beta chains from one sample, sequenced in a study of a mutant IDH1 vaccine in newly diagnosed glioma. Which antigens these TCRs recognize remains unknown. Generated by immunoSEQ multiplex PCR, the TCRdb table keeps only in-frame clones and is missing some. The table has around 54,000 clones, 80% to 90% seen once. The material sequenced was PBMCs, taken from a glioma patient whose treatment included an IDH1 peptide vaccine. These receptors were obtained from a man aged 35 to 55 with glioma. Both conserved end residues are part of each CDR3. A D gene is named only where the DNA matches it firmly. Not all rows give a size; the values are once, few, many and, for expanded clones, a class.

v_call	j_call	clone_size	d_call	cdr3_length	cdr3_nt	cdr3_aa
TRBV7-2	TRBJ1-2	NA	TRBD1	15	TGTGCCAGCAGCTTAGGCGGGACAGCACAACGGGGCTACACCTTC	CASSLGGTAQRGYTF
TRBV2	TRBJ2-5	NA	NA	12	TGTGCCACCGCGTTTCTGCAGGAGACCCAGTACTTC	CATAFLQETQYF
TRBV7-3	TRBJ1-6	NA	TRBD1	15	TGTGCCAGCAGCCTAGGGACAGGTGGGGCGCCACCCCTCCACTTT	CASSLGTGGAPPLHF
TRBV5-1	TRBJ1-1	once	NA	15	TGCGCCAGCAGCTTGGGTGGTCGCCAGGGCACTGAAGCTTTCTTT	CASSLGGRQGTEAFF
TRBV5-4	TRBJ2-1	NA	NA	15	TGTGCCAGCAGCTTGGATAGCGGATCCTACAATGAGCAGTTCTTC	CASSLDSGSYNEQFF
TRBV27	TRBJ2-5	NA	TRBD1	13	TGTGCCAGCAGCCTCACAGGGGAGGAGACCCAGTACTTC	CASSLTGEETQYF
TRBV6-5	TRBJ1-5	NA	TRBD1	15	TGTGCCAGCAGAAAGGACAGGGCTAGCAATCAGCCCCAGCATTTT	CASRKDRASNQPQHF
TRBV15	TRBJ1-1	NA	NA	15	TGTGCCACCAGCAGAGATCCGAAAGAGAACACTGAAGCTTTCTTT	CATSRDPKENTEAFF
TRBV25-1	TRBJ2-7	NA	NA	13	TGTGCCAGCAGTGACGACGGACCCTACGAGCAGTACTTC	CASSDDGPYEQYF
TRBV4-1	TRBJ2-5	once	NA	13	TGCGCCAGCAGCTATAGCGGCCAAGAGACCCAGTACTTC	CASSYSGQETQYF
TRBV19	TRBJ2-3	NA	NA	13	TGTGCCAGTAGTTCCCCACTAGGGGCTACGCAGTATTTT	CASSSPLGATQYF
TRBV7-2	TRBJ2-1	NA	NA	15	TGTGCCAGCAGCCAGGGATTAAGCTCCTACAATGAGCAGTTCTTC	CASSQGLSSYNEQFF
TRBV27	TRBJ2-3	NA	TRBD2	15	TGTGCCAGCACCCGAGGGGAAACTAGCGCAGATACGCAGTATTTT	CASTRGETSADTQYF
TRBV4-3	TRBJ2-7	NA	NA	18	TGCGCCAGCAGCCAAGATTGGAGCAGCCGACTGGACCTGGGAGAGCAGTACTTC	CASSQDWSSRLDLGEQYF
TRBV5-1	TRBJ2-2	few	TRBD2	14	TGCGCCAGCAGCTTTGGGACTAGCTCCGGGGAGCTGTTTTTT	CASSFGTSSGELFF
TRBV7-2	TRBJ1-3	few	NA	14	TGTGCCAGCAGGCCGGGGGGGGGTGGAAACACCATATATTTT	CASRPGGGGNTIYF
TRBV5-1	TRBJ2-1	NA	TRBD2	16	TGCGCCAGCAGCTTGTCCCCGACTAGCGGTTACAATGAGCAGTTCTTC	CASSLSPTSGYNEQFF
TRBV4-2	TRBJ2-7	NA	TRBD1	14	TGTGCCAGCAGCAGGGACAGGGATTTTTACGAGCAGTACTTC	CASSRDRDFYEQYF
TRBV2	TRBJ2-6	NA	NA	17	TGTGCCAGCAACACCGTAACGGATACTACTGGGGCCAACGTCCTGACTTTC	CASNTVTDTTGANVLTF
TRBV15	TRBJ2-1	NA	TRBD2	15	TGTGCCACCAGCAAGCGGGAGGGGTCCTACAATGAGCAGTTCTTC	CATSKREGSYNEQFF
TRBV6-1	TRBJ2-5	NA	NA	12	TGTGCCAGCAGCGCGAGACAAGAGACCCAGTACTTC	CASSARQETQYF
TRBV9	TRBJ2-3	NA	NA	15	TGTGCCAGCAGCGTAGCCGACAGCTACACAGATACGCAGTATTTT	CASSVADSYTDTQYF
TRBV25-1	TRBJ1-5	NA	TRBD1	15	TGTGCCAGCAGTGAATCAGGACAGGTCAATCAGCCCCAGCATTTT	CASSESGQVNQPQHF
TRBV27	TRBJ2-7	NA	NA	11	TGTGCCAGCAGTTTACGGTACGAGCAGTACTTC	CASSLRYEQYF
TRBV27	TRBJ1-2	NA	TRBD1	14	TGTGCCAGCAGTTTATCTTACAGGGGCTATGGCTACACCTTC	CASSLSYRGYGYTF
TRBV4-1	TRBJ2-4	NA	TRBD2	21	TGCGCCAGCAGCCAAGATTGGCTAGCGGGAAATAACGTACTAGCCAAAAACATTCAGTACTTC	CASSQDWLAGNNVLAKNIQYF
TRBV5-1	TRBJ1-4	NA	TRBD1	18	TGCGCCAGCAGCCCCCGGACAGGGGGCCTTTCAACTAATGAAAAACTGTTTTTT	CASSPRTGGLSTNEKLFF
TRBV18	TRBJ2-3	NA	NA	14	TGTGCCAGCTCACCAAACTCTTACACAGATACGCAGTATTTT	CASSPNSYTDTQYF
TRBV2	TRBJ2-7	NA	NA	11	TGTGCCAGCACAGCTGTAAGGGAGCAGTACTTC	CASTAVREQYF
TRBV2	TRBJ2-1	NA	NA	12	TGTGCCAGCGGTAGTCAGGTCAATGAGCAGTTCTTC	CASGSQVNEQFF
TRBV7-9	TRBJ1-1	NA	NA	13	TGTGCCAGCTCCGAAGCGGGAAACACTGAAGCTTTCTTT	CASSEAGNTEAFF
TRBV15	TRBJ2-6	NA	NA	20	TGTGCCACCAGCAGAGATCTAGTTTTGGCTGACGCTGCTGGGGCCAACGTCCTGACTTTC	CATSRDLVLADAAGANVLTF
TRBV5-1	TRBJ1-4	NA	TRBD1	14	TGCGCCAGCAGCTTAGACAGGGGAAATGAAAAACTGTTTTTT	CASSLDRGNEKLFF
TRBV29-1	TRBJ2-3	NA	NA	12	TGCAGCGTTCAGGAGGGGGCCGATACGCAGTATTTT	CSVQEGADTQYF
TRBV7-9	TRBJ2-3	NA	NA	11	TGTGCCAGCAGCTTCGGCGATACGCAGTATTTT	CASSFGDTQYF
TRBV7-6	TRBJ1-5	once	NA	17	TGTGCCAGCAGCTTAGGTTCCGGGGGTTCTAGCAATCAGCCCCAGCATTTT	CASSLGSGGSSNQPQHF
TRBV5-1	TRBJ2-7	NA	NA	17	TGCGCCAGCAGCTTGGGGGGAAGGACCCTAGCTCGGTACGAGCAGTACTTC	CASSLGGRTLARYEQYF
TRBV18	TRBJ2-7	NA	TRBD2	14	TGTGCCAGCTCACCGGTTACTAGCGGGTACGAGCAGTACTTC	CASSPVTSGYEQYF
TRBV15	TRBJ2-7	NA	NA	14	TGTGCCACCAGCAGAGCGGCGGGAATCTACGAGCAGTACTTC	CATSRAAGIYEQYF
TRBV2	TRBJ1-6	NA	NA	13	TGTGCCAGCAGTGAAGTGGCCAATTCACCCCTCCACTTT	CASSEVANSPLHF
TRBV29-1	TRBJ1-4	NA	NA	13	TGCAGCGTCCTTCATGAGGCTAATGAAAAACTGTTTTTT	CSVLHEANEKLFF
TRBV7-9	TRBJ1-1	NA	NA	11	TGTGCCAGCAGCCCCTTTGCTGAAGCTTTCTTT	CASSPFAEAFF
TRBV19	TRBJ2-7	NA	NA	13	TGTGCCAGTAGTATTGGGGAGTTGTACGAGCAGTACTTC	CASSIGELYEQYF
TRBV5-8	TRBJ2-1	NA	NA	16	TGTGCCAGCAGCACCTTCGAGGGAGCAACCTACAATGAGCAGTTCTTC	CASSTFEGATYNEQFF
TRBV7-9	TRBJ2-1	NA	NA	13	TGTGCCAGCAGCTTCCCCTGGGTCAATGAGCAGTTCTTC	CASSFPWVNEQFF
TRBV29-1	TRBJ2-1	NA	TRBD2	16	TGCAGCGTTGCGACTAGCGGGAGCCTCACTGGGAATGAGCAGTTCTTC	CSVATSGSLTGNEQFF
TRBV6-5	TRBJ2-7	few	NA	16	TGTGCCAGCAGTTACGGGAAATCGGCCCATTCCTACGAGCAGTACTTC	CASSYGKSAHSYEQYF